This TCR beta chain emerged from a study of blood T cell repertoires in COVID-19. The protocol was immunoSEQ multiplex PCR, while the TCRdb copy is restricted to in-frame clones and leaves out a portion. The repertoire holds roughly 220,000 clones, with 80% to 85% as singletons. From germline, CDR1 is KGHSH and CDR2 LQKENI. The junction had 7 bases not matched to a gene; V was cut back by 3 bases and J by 0 bases. The CDR3 covers 17 residues. The receptor comes from a woman aged 55-75 years with acute or convalescent COVID-19. The material sequenced was peripheral blood. The chain is built from TRBV18 and TRBJ1-3; TRBD1 matches at 8 bases. The CDR3 nucleotides read TGTGCCAGCTCACCCTCAACGGGGACAGGCTCTGGAAACACCATATATTTT. Translated, it gives CASSPSTGTGSGNTIYF.